Below are 4 T cell receptor beta chains sequenced from a single sample in a study of blood T cell repertoires in COVID-19. Measured with immunoSEQ multiplex PCR; TCRdb has only the in-frame clones, and not every one. In the table there are a few hundred thousand clones, more than 75% of which are singletons. Specimen: peripheral blood. These receptors all come from a middle-aged woman who had recovered from COVID-19.

Comments on this clone: The same CDR3 can be traced to other DNA sequences in this sample. This sequence joins TRBV9 and TRBJ2-1, with D perhaps matching TRBD2 (6 bases). This CDR3 spans 15 amino acids. Trimming cost V 0 bases and J 2 bases, with 9 bases left between them. In germline, CDR1 is SGDLS, CDR2 YYNGEE. CDR3: CASSVGGGTYNEQFF. The CDR3 region has the DNA TGTGCCAGCAGCGTAGGGGGAGGAACCTACAATGAGCAGTTCTTC.

J is TRBJ1-2 and V is TRBV12-5, with 8 nucleotides matching TRBD1. The CDR3 has 15 amino acids. V was clipped by 1 base and J by 2 bases; unmatched bases: 3. Per the germline V gene, CDR1 is LGHNT and CDR2 is FRNRAP. DNA of the CDR3: TGTGCTAGTGGTTTGGGACAGGGGCGAAACTATGGCTACACCTTC. Its protein product is CASGLGQGRNYGYTF.

This rearrangement joins TRBV3-1 (or the pseudogene TRBV3-2) to TRBJ2-5; 7 positions match TRBD2. The CDR3 contains 17 residues. Germline CDR1 is LGHDT and CDR2 is YNNKEL (reference sequence). V lost 4 bases to trimming and J lost 2 bases; unmatched junction nucleotides: 13. For the CDR3, the DNA is TGTGCCAGCAGCCCCAACCCCAGGGCTAGCGGACAAGAGACCCAGTACTTC. Protein: CASSPNPRASGQETQYF.

The J gene is TRBJ2-1, the V gene TRBV11-3; D call uncertain. The CDR3 runs to 15 residues. V lost 5 bases, J lost 4 bases, and 15 bases lay in between. CDR1 SGHNT and CDR2 YENEEA come from the germline V gene. CDR3 in DNA: TGTGCCAGCAGCCGGTCCTCTTTTCCGTACAATGAGCAGTTCTTC. Protein sequence: CASSRSSFPYNEQFF.